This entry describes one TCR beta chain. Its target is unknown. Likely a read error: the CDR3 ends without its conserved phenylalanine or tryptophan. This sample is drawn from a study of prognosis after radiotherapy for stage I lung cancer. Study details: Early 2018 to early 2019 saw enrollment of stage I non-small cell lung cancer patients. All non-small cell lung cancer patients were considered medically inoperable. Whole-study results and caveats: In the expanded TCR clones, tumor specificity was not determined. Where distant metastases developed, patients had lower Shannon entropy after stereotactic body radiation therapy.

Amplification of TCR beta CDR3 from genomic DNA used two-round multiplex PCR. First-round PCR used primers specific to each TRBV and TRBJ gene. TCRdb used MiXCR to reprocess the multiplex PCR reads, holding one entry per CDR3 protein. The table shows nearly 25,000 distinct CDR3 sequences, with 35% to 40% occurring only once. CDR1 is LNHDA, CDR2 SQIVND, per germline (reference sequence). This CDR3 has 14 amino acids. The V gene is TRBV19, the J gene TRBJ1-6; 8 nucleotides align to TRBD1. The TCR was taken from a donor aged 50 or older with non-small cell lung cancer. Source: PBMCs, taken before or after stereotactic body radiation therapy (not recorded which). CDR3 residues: CASTKVQGDSPLHL. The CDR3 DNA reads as TGTGCAAGTACCAAGGTACAGGGGGACTCACCCCTCCACCTT.